This T cell receptor (beta chain) was identified in a study of blood T cell repertoires in COVID-19. The CDR3 totals 13 residues. Libraries were prepared by immunoSEQ multiplex PCR; TCRdb keeps only in-frame clonotypes and omits some of them. This table holds under 250,000 clones, more than 75% found once. Sequenced material: peripheral blood. The sequence came from a woman in her thirties or forties with COVID-19, enrolled during active disease. The chain combines TRBV12-3 or TRBV12-4 with TRBJ1-2; 8 positions agree with TRBD1. CDR3 amino acids: CATSGGLNYGYTF. The CDR3 DNA follows: TGTGCTACCTCAGGGGGCTTAAACTATGGCTACACCTTC.